This TCR beta chain was captured in a study of STAT5B mutations in CD4+ large granular lymphocyte leukemia. General observations from the study: No patients shared main leukemic clonotypes, though around 27% appeared at low frequency elsewhere.

Sequencing was performed with immunoSEQ multiplex PCR; in TCRdb, only in-frame clones are kept and a portion is missing. The sample lists about 21,000 clones; over 65% were seen once. Remarks on this clone: No antigen is known for it.

The source is a human donor in good health. The sequencing input was CD4+ T cells from blood buffy coats.

Here the CDR3 DNA reads TGCGCCAGCAGCTTGACAGTAGGGACCCACAATGAGCAGTTCTTC. Its protein is CASSLTVGTHNEQFF. V usage is TRBV5-1 and J usage is TRBJ2-1, with D perhaps TRBD1 or TRBD2 (5 bases each). Trimming left V 1 base short and J 5 bases short, with 13 bases between. CDR1 is SGHRS and CDR2 is YFSETQ in the germline V gene. The CDR3 is 15 amino acids.